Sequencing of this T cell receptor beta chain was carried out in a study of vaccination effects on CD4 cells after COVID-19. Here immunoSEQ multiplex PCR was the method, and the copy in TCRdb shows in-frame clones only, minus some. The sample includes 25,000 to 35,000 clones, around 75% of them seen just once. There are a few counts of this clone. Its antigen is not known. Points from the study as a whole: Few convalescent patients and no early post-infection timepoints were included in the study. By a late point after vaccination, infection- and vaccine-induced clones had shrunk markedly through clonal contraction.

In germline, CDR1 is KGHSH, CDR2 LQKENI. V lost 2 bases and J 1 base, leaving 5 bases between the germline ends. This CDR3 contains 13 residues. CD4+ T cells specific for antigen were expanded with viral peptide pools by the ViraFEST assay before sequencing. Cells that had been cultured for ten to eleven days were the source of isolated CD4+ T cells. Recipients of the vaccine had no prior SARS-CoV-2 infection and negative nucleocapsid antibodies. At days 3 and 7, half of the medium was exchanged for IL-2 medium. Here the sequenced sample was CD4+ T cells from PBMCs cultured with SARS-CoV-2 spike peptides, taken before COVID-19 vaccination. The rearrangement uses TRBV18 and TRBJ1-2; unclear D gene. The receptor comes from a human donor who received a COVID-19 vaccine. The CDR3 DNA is TGTGCCAGCTCACCAGGGGATAACTATGGCTACACCTTC. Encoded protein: CASSPGDNYGYTF.